One and the same sample provided the 12 T cell receptor beta chains below, sequenced in a study of cytomegalovirus exposure and HLA in healthy donors. The PCR employed 60 Vbeta primers together with 13 Jbeta primers. The data were produced by immunoSEQ multiplex PCR, yet TCRdb's version contains in-frame clones alone and is incomplete. The ten top clones account for approximately 1.6%, within a sample of 100,000 to 150,000 clones. Sequenced: PBMCs. The source is a man aged 18-30 years in good health and CMV-seronegative.

This chain links TRBV5-1 with TRBJ2-5, with 8 bases aligning to TRBD1. V dropped 4 bases and J dropped 5; count of bases not matched to a gene: 34. Germline CDR1 is SGHRS and CDR2 is YFSETQ. The CDR3 has 23 residues. The CDR3 DNA reads as TGCGCCAGCAGCCCCCACCCCTTACCCCTGGGATTGCAGGGGGCGCCCCTTGTGGAGACCCAGTACTTC. Translation gives CASSPHPLPLGLQGAPLVETQYF.

This rearrangement joins TRBV10-1 to TRBJ1-5; D possibly corresponds to TRBD1 (5 bases). The CDR3 contains 14 residues. Between the trimmed V and J ends, which lost 10 bases and 3 bases, there was a span of 16 bases. Germline CDR1 and CDR2: WNHNN and SYGVQD (reference sequence). CDR3 DNA: TGCGCCATCTCAGACAGCTTACTCAATCAGCCCCAGCATTTT. Amino acid sequence: CAISDSLLNQPQHF.

V is TRBV19 and J is TRBJ2-5; TRBD1 agrees at 7 bases. Per germline, CDR1 LNHDA and CDR2 SQIVND (reference sequence). The CDR3 spans 15 residues. The junction had 7 bases not matched to a gene; V was cut back by 4 bases and J by 2 bases. The CDR3 sequence is CASSSHRGTQETQYF. CDR3 sequence (DNA): TGTGCCAGTAGTAGTCACAGGGGCACACAAGAGACCCAGTACTTC. Based on the CDR3 plus reference TRBV19 and TRBJ2-5, the full variable domain is DGGITQSPKYLFRKEGQNVTLSCEQNLNHDAMYWYRQDPGQGLRLIYYSQIVNDFQKGDIAEGYSVSREKKESFPLTVTSAQKNPTAFYLCASSSHRGTQETQYFGPGTRLLVL.

The rearrangement links TRBV9 to TRBJ1-2; no firm D call. Trimming took 0 bases from V and 8 from J, leaving 14 bases between them. The CDR3 loop spans 14 amino acids. CDR1 is SGDLS and CDR2 is YYNGEE in the germline V gene. DNA of the CDR3: TGTGCCAGCAGCGTAGTAAATGATGGGCGAGGCTACACCTTC. Translation: CASSVVNDGRGYTF.

The V call is TRBV27, the J call TRBJ2-7; the match to TRBD1 covers 8 bases. With 0 bases clipped from V and 1 base from J, the junction kept 5 bases outside the gene matches. CDR1 MNHEY and CDR2 SMNVEV come from the germline V gene (reference sequence). CDR3 length equals 16 residues. CDR3 amino acids: CASSLSIRGLSYEQYF. In DNA form, the CDR3 reads TGTGCCAGCAGTTTATCTATCAGGGGGCTTTCCTACGAGCAGTACTTC.

The chain links TRBV4-2 to TRBJ2-1; possibly TRBD2 for D (5 bases). The germline CDR1 and CDR2 sequences are LGHNA and YNFKEQ. This CDR3 is 15 amino acids long. V shed 4 bases and J shed 0 bases, with 10 bases lying between them. CDR3: CASSLLGSSYNEQFF. CDR3 bases: TGTGCCAGCAGCCTACTGGGGAGCTCCTACAATGAGCAGTTCTTC.

The J gene is TRBJ2-7, the V gene TRBV19, with TRBD1 identical over 7 bases. The V gene end was trimmed by 7 bases and the J gene end by 2 bases; junction bases not matched to a gene: 5. This CDR3 is built from 13 residues. Germline V gene sequence: CDR1 LNHDA, CDR2 SQIVND (reference sequence). CDR3 amino acids: CASKDRRTYEQYF. DNA of the CDR3: TGTGCCAGTAAGGACAGGCGAACCTACGAGCAGTACTTC.

This chain uses TRBV6-6 with TRBJ2-7; 10 bases fit TRBD1. The CDR3 has 16 amino acids. Germline CDR1 MNHNY, CDR2 SVGAGI (reference sequence). V shed 0 bases, J shed 1 base, and the junction held 3 bases outside the gene matches. The CDR3 DNA reads as TGTGCCAGCAGTTACTCGCGGGACAGGGGTTCCTACGAGCAGTACTTC. This gives the protein CASSYSRDRGSYEQYF.

The chain combines TRBV2 with TRBJ2-3; D might be TRBD1 (5 bases). V lost 5 bases to trimming and J lost 1 base, with 16 bases between them. CDR1 is SNHLY and CDR2 is FYNNEI in the germline V gene. The CDR3 sequence is 16 residues long. Written as DNA, the CDR3 is TGTGCCAGCAGTTCTGGGGCGGCTGGCCGCACAGATACGCAGTATTTT. It specifies CASSSGAAGRTDTQYF.

This chain links TRBV6-5 with TRBJ2-5; TRBD2 aligns across 7 bases. TRBJ2-7 explains the end of the DNA better; the J call may be wrong. The CDR3 spans 14 residues. Germline V gene sequence: CDR1 MNHEY, CDR2 SVGAGI. The CDR3 bases are TGTGCCAGCCGTTCTGGACTAGAAAATTACGAGCAGTACTTC. Translated: CASRSGLENYEQYF.

The chain uses TRBV6-1 and TRBJ1-2; 10 bases agree with TRBD1. With 3 bases clipped from V and 4 bases from J, the junction kept 5 bases outside the gene matches. CDR3 length: 15 amino acids. CDR1 MNHNS and CDR2 SASEGT come from the germline V gene. The CDR3 nucleotides are TGTGCCAGCAGTGATCGACAGGGGGCCATCTATGGCTACACCTTC. This translates into CASSDRQGAIYGYTF.

This chain uses TRBV10-3 with TRBJ1-4; 12 bases line up with TRBD1. CDR3 length: 14 amino acids. Germline CDR1 ENHRY, CDR2 SYGVKD. Germline trimming cut 8 bases from V and 7 bases from J; bases unmatched to any gene: 5. The CDR3, as DNA: TGTGCCATCGGGGGACAGGGGGCTTTTGAAAAACTGTTTTTT. It translates to CAIGGQGAFEKLFF.